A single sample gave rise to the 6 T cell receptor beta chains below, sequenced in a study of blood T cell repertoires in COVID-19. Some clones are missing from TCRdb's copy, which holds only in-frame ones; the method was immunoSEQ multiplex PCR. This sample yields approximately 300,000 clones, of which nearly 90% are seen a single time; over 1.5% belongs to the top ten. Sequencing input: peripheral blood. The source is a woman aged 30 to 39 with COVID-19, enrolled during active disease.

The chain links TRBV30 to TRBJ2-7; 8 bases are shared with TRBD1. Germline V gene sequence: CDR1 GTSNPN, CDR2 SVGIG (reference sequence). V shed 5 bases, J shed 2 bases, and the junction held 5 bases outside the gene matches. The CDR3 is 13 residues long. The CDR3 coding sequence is TGTGCCTGGGGGCGGGACAGGCCCTACGAGCAGTACTTC. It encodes CAWGRDRPYEQYF.

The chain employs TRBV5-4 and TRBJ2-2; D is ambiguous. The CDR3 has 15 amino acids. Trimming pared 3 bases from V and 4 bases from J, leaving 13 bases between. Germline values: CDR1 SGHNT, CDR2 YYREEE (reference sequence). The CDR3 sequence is CASSYHLPGTGELFF. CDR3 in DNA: TGTGCCAGCAGCTACCACCTGCCAGGCACCGGGGAGCTGTTTTTT.

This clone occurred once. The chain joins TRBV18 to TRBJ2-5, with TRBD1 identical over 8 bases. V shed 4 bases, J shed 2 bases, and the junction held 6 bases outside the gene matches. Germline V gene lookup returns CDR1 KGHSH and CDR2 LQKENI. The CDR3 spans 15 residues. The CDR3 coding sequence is TGTGCCAGCTCACATGACAGGGGATATCAAGAGACCCAGTACTTC. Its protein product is CASSHDRGYQETQYF.

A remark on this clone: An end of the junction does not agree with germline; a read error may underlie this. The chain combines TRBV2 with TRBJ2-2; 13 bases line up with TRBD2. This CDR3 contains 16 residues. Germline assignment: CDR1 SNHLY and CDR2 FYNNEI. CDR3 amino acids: CASREGLAGVTGELFF. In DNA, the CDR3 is TGTGCCAGCAGAGAAGGACTAGCGGGGGTCACCGGGGAGCTGTTTTTT.

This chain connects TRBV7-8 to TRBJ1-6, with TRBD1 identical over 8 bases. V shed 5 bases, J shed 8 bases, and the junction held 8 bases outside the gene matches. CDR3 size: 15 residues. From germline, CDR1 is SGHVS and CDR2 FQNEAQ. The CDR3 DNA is TGTGCCAGCAGCCCGTGGACAGGGTCGTATTCACCCCTCCACTTT. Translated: CASSPWTGSYSPLHF.

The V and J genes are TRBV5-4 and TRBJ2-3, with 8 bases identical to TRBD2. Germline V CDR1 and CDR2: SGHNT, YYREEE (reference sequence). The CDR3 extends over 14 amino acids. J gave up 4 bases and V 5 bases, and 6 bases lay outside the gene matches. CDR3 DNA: TGTGCCAGCAGATCTCTGACTAGCGCAGATACGCAGTATTTT. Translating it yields CASRSLTSADTQYF.